These 13 T cell receptor beta chains were sequenced from one sample in a study of cytomegalovirus exposure and HLA in healthy donors. Use of 60 Vbeta and 13 Jbeta primers characterized the PCR. Sequenced by immunoSEQ multiplex PCR; TCRdb stores in-frame clones only, minus some. The sample table sets out more than 95,000 clones. The sequencing input was PBMCs. The receptors were sampled from a man aged 30 to 45 in good health and CMV-seronegative.

The CDR3 bases are TGTGCCAGTAGTATCTTGGGCGGGGTGAGCTACGAGCAGTACTTC. It specifies CASSILGGVSYEQYF. The J gene is TRBJ2-7, the V gene TRBV19; D might be TRBD2 (6 bases). V was cut by 3 bases and J by 3 bases, with 15 bases left in between. In germline, CDR1 is LNHDA, CDR2 SQIVND (reference sequence). This CDR3 has 15 amino acids. Filled out from reference TRBV19 and TRBJ2-7, the complete variable domain reads DGGITQSPKYLFRKEGQNVTLSCEQNLNHDAMYWYRQDPGQGLRLIYYSQIVNDFQKGDIAEGYSVSREKKESFPLTVTSAQKNPTAFYLCASSILGGVSYEQYFGPGTRLTVT.

The CDR3 region is CASRLKRGGEPNTDTQYF. CDR3 coding DNA: TGTGCAAGTCGCTTAAAGCGGGGGGGCGAACCGAACACAGATACGCAGTATTTT. V gene TRBV12-2 combines with J gene TRBJ2-3; TRBD2 was called by the table and not checked on the DNA. TRBV12-2 is reported as a pseudogene. This CDR3 spans 18 amino acids.

The chain uses TRBV19 and TRBJ1-1, with D maybe TRBD1 (6 bases). CDR3 length: 10 amino acids. CDR1 is LNHDA and CDR2 is SQIVND in the germline V gene (reference sequence). Trimming cost V 5 bases and J 11 bases, with 9 bases left between them. CDR3 DNA sequence: TGTGCCAGTAGTGGACAGAGCGCTTTCTTT. This sequence encodes CASSGQSAFF.

This chain links TRBV7-2 with TRBJ1-3; D possibly corresponds to TRBD1 (5 bases). Per the germline V gene, CDR1 is SGHTA and CDR2 is FQGNSA. This CDR3 has 16 amino acids. With 2 bases removed from V and 3 bases from J, the gap between germline ends came to 14 bases. The CDR3 is CASSLIRDISGNTIYF. CDR3 nucleotides: TGTGCCAGCAGCTTAATCAGGGATATCAGTGGAAACACCATATATTTT. Full variable domain (rest looked up from reference TRBV7-2 and TRBJ1-3): GAGVSQSPSNKVTEKGKDVELRCDPISGHTALYWYRQSLGQGLEFLIYFQGNSAPDKSGLPSDRFSAERTGGSVSTLTIQRTQQEDSAVYLCASSLIRDISGNTIYFGEGSWLTVV.

This chain connects TRBV11-3 to TRBJ2-1, with 8 bases identical to TRBD2. This CDR3 has 14 residues. Looked up from germline, CDR1 is SGHNT and CDR2 is YENEEA. Trimming removed 5 bases from V and 6 bases from J; junction bases left unmatched: 6. CDR3 DNA sequence: TGTGCCAGCAGCCCACGACTAGCGAGCAATGAGCAGTTCTTC. As protein: CASSPRLASNEQFF. Full variable domain (rest looked up from reference TRBV11-3 and TRBJ2-1): EAGVVQSPRYKIIEKKQPVAFWCNPISGHNTLYWYLQNLGQGPELLIRYENEEAVDDSQLPKDRFSAERLKGVDSTLKIQPAELGDSAVYLCASSPRLASNEQFFGPGTRLTVL.

The V gene is TRBV18, the J gene TRBJ2-1; the match to TRBD2 covers 7 bases. Germline CDR1 KGHSH, CDR2 LQKENI. Unmatched junction bases numbered 10, after V lost 0 bases and J lost 2 bases. This CDR3 is 18 amino acids long. The DNA for the CDR3 is TGTGCCAGCTCACCACCTAAACTAGCGTCCCTTACCTACAATGAGCAGTTCTTC. It is translated as CASSPPKLASLTYNEQFF.

The chain employs TRBV7-9 and TRBJ2-7, with TRBD1 as a possible D gene (7 bases). The V and J ends lost 1 base and 6 bases respectively, with 10 bases between them. This CDR3 has 13 amino acids. Germline lookup yields CDR1 SEHNR and CDR2 FQNEAQ (reference sequence). For the CDR3, the DNA is TGTGCCAGCAGCTTAGTGCAGGGGGGCGAGCAGTACTTC. This codes for CASSLVQGGEQYF. Drawing the rest from reference TRBV7-9 and TRBJ2-7, the complete variable domain is DTGVSQNPRHKITKRGQNVTFRCDPISEHNRLYWYRQTLGQGPEFLTYFQNEAQLEKSRLLSDRFSAERPKGSFSTLEIQRTEQGDSAMYLCASSLVQGGEQYFGPGTRLTVT.

The chain combines TRBV6-5 with TRBJ2-2; D uncertain. This CDR3 is built from 14 residues. Trimming removed 1 base from V and 2 bases from J, with 5 bases in between. CDR1 MNHEY and CDR2 SVGAGI come from the germline V gene. The CDR3 DNA reads as TGTGCCAGCAGTTACTACCTAAACACCGGGGAGCTGTTTTTT. Residues: CASSYYLNTGELFF.

The chain carries TRBV19 and TRBJ1-5; perhaps TRBD1 as D (6 bases). The germline gives CDR1 LNHDA, CDR2 SQIVND (reference sequence). This CDR3 has 15 residues. Between the trimmed V and J ends, which lost 6 bases and 0 bases, there was a span of 12 bases. DNA of the CDR3: TGTGCCAGTAGACCTCGGACAGCTAGCAATCAGCCCCAGCATTTT. Translation gives CASRPRTASNQPQHF.

The J gene is TRBJ2-7, the V gene TRBV5-6; TRBD2 might be the D (5 bases). The CDR3 sequence is 15 residues long. Germline CDR1 SGHDT, CDR2 YYEEEE. V gave up 2 bases and J gave up 0 bases, with 12 bases separating them. CDR3 coding DNA: TGTGCCAGCAGCTTAGTCCCGGGGAGCTCCTACGAGCAGTACTTC. It is translated as CASSLVPGSSYEQYF.

The chain couples TRBV27 to TRBJ2-7; D is ambiguous. Germline V gene lookup returns CDR1 MNHEY and CDR2 SMNVEV (reference sequence). Deletions cut 1 base from V and 3 bases from J, with 7 bases between. CDR3 length equals 13 residues. As DNA, the CDR3 is TGTGCCAGCAGTTTATTCTCGGGCTACGAGCAGTACTTC. Translated, it gives CASSLFSGYEQYF.

This chain links TRBV2 with TRBJ2-7; no firm D call. Germline V lookup: CDR1 SNHLY, CDR2 FYNNEI. V shed 5 bases and J shed 3 bases, with 11 bases lying between them. The CDR3 extends over 13 amino acids. CDR3 residues: CASSPGRLYEQYF. The CDR3 nucleotides are TGTGCCAGCAGTCCAGGTCGGCTCTACGAGCAGTACTTC.

The rearrangement uses TRBV7-6 and TRBJ1-1, with no clear D. Per germline, CDR1 SGHVS and CDR2 FNYEAQ. Trimming shortened V by 5 bases and J by 0 bases, and 4 bases separated the two germline ends. The CDR3 extends over 12 amino acids. CDR3 amino acids: CASSPMNTEAFF. The CDR3, as DNA: TGTGCCAGCAGCCCAATGAACACTGAAGCTTTCTTT. The variable domain in full, completed from reference TRBV7-6 and TRBJ1-1, reads GAGVSQSPRYKVTKRGQDVALRCDPISGHVSLYWYRQALGQGPEFLTYFNYEAQQDKSGLPNDRFSAERPEGSISTLTIQRTEQRDSAMYRCASSPMNTEAFFGQGTRLTVV.